This T cell receptor beta chain was captured in a study of cytomegalovirus exposure and HLA in healthy donors. Findings and limits, study-wide: There were some public TCRs occurring in many donors, but most TCR sequences were rare. Investigators reported 150 to 200 TCR beta chains as tied to cytomegalovirus. It was reported that the classifier diagnosed cytomegalovirus status with high specificity and sensitivity in both the original and validation cohorts.

The donors were part of the 120-subject validation cohort, which stood apart from the 666-subject first cohort. Measured with immunoSEQ multiplex PCR; TCRdb has only the in-frame clones, and not every one. The sample has 130,000 or so clones, roughly nine tenths seen once. The V and J ends lost 6 bases and 0 bases, in that order; junction bases with no gene match: 14. Germline V lookup: CDR1 SGHAT, CDR2 FQNNGV. The CDR3 has 18 residues. Details on this clone: Its cognate antigen is unknown.

The sample consisted of PBMCs. The receptor comes from a man younger than 40 in good health and CMV-seronegative. The V call is TRBV11-2, the J call TRBJ2-5; 9 nucleotides align to TRBD1. For the CDR3, the DNA is TGTGCCAGCAGTCATTCCCGGGACAGGGTTCGGTACCAAGAGACCCAGTACTTC. This encodes CASSHSRDRVRYQETQYF.